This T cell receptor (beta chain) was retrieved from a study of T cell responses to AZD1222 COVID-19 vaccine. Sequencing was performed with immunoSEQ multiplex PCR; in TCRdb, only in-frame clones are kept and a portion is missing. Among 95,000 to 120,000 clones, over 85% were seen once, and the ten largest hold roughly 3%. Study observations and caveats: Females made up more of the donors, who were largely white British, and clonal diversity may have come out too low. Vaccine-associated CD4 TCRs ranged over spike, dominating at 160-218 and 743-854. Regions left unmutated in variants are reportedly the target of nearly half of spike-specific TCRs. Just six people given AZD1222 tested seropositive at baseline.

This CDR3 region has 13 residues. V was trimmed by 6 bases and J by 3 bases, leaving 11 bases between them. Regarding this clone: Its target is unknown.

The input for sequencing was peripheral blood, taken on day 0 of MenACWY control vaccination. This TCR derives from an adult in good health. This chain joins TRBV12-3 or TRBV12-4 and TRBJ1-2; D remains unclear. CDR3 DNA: TGTGCCAGCAGGTCCGACGGGGACTATGGCTACACCTTC. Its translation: CASRSDGDYGYTF.